The sample holds many counts of the clone carrying this TCR beta chain. Unique molecular identifiers tagged individual cDNA molecules. TCRdb re-called the 5' RACE reads through MiXCR, storing one row per CDR3 protein. The sample contains 50,000 to 55,000 distinct CDR3 sequences, about 9.3% of which appear only once. From germline, CDR1 is SGHAT and CDR2 FQNNGV. This CDR3 contains 14 residues. Trimming took off 5 bases at V and 2 bases at J, with 11 bases between the two ends. This sample was taken from a study of early T cells in non-severe SARS-CoV-2 infection. V usage is TRBV11-2 and J usage is TRBJ2-3; no definite D call. The source is an adult who was a healthcare worker with PCR-confirmed SARS-CoV-2 infection or an uninfected control (not recorded which). The sequenced sample was whole blood. The CDR3 DNA reads as TGTGCCAGCAGCCCAGACCCGACCACAGATACGCAGTATTTT. Protein sequence: CASSPDPTTDTQYF. Supplemented by reference TRBV11-2 and TRBJ2-3, the full variable domain reads EAGVAQSPRYKIIEKRQSVAFWCNPISGHATLYWYQQILGQGPKLLIQFQNNGVVDDSQLPKDRFSAERLKGVDSTLKIQPAKLEDSAVYLCASSPDPTTDTQYFGPGTRLTVL.